This entry describes one TCR beta chain. Its cognate antigen has yet to be identified. Per-base quality was not reported, and no clone a single base away is much larger than it. Collaborating institutions collected whole blood in K2EDTA tubes following their own protocols. For TCRbeta analysis, collaborators shipped samples as frozen whole blood, isolated PBMCs, or DNA extracted from either of those sample types. This sample stems from a study of blood T cell repertoires in COVID-19 (TCRdb year 2020). About the study as a whole: The collaborator samples originated in the United States, Italy and Spain and spanned the acute and convalescent phases of COVID-19. The prospective study material was composed of cDNA or gDNA derived from T cells, B-cell-depleted T cells, or PBMCs. The dataset comprised deeply sampled blood TCRbeta repertoires from subjects exposed to, actively infected with, or recovered from COVID-19. A freely available public database, intended as a resource for researchers studying the immune response to SARS-CoV-2, is where the repertoires were released. The samples were drawn from two sources: the first 160 participants of the ongoing ImmuneRACE study, and 950 to 1,500 subjects contributed by 6 global collaborators. Sample metadata almost always included a de-identified subject ID, COVID-19 status, age in years and sex. Where HLA class I and class II types were available, the types were taken from metadata supplied by the sample provider, not from assay-based typing.

Via the germline V gene, CDR1 is MNHEY and CDR2 SVGAGI. Relative to germline, V is 2 bases shorter and J is 5 bases shorter, with 12 bases between their ends. Taken from cysteine to phenylalanine, the CDR3 has 15 residues. Left in the record is the CDR3 DNA by itself, 45 bases read in frame from the first base. TCRbeta CDR3 regions were amplified from genomic DNA by means of the immunoSEQ Assay, a bias-controlled multiplex PCR. As for how the authors treated the data: Within the assay, amplification of reference gene primers was used to estimate how many nucleated cells each sample contained. To quantify the absolute abundance of each unique TCRbeta CDR3 rearrangement, sequence reads were collapsed and filtered. For each sample, productive Simpson clonality was calculated by taking the square root of Simpson's diversity index across productive rearrangements. TCRdb stores this immuneACCESS table with in-frame sequences only. Part of the clones is absent; in the studies checked, under half of the shortfall reflects unresolved V genes, and no reason is known for the rest. That table is the source of V, J and clone size, and D and trimming were worked out from the DNA. This sample lists about 120,000 clones; around nine tenths were detected once. In total, the top ten clones hold 1.8% of the sample.

Paper-wide results and their limitations: The quantity of clinical and demographic metadata differed by source and by participant and was supplied without curation.

The sequenced material came from peripheral blood. The receptor comes from a human donor with active COVID-19. The donor label of this sample is uncertain. The chain uses TRBV6-5 and TRBJ2-2; TRBD1 is possibly the D segment (6 matching bases). The bases are TGTGCCAGCAGTTACGGGGCAGGGGAAACCGGGGAGCTGTTTTTT. The encoded protein is CASSYGAGETGELFF.